The following is a T cell receptor beta chain sequence with its context. This sample was taken from a study of blood T cell repertoires in COVID-19. At the level of the study: Samples taken during acute and convalescent COVID-19 were collected in the United States, Italy and Spain. PBMCs, B-cell-depleted T cells, or T cells were the source of the cDNA or gDNA that made up the material.

Study processing details: Estimation of nucleated cell counts was performed using reference gene primer amplification. Sequenced by immunoSEQ multiplex PCR; TCRdb stores in-frame clones only, minus some. That table furnishes V, J and clone size, whereas the DNA furnished D and trimming. Of 250,000 to 350,000 clones in the sample, around 88% were seen once. Between the trimmed V and J ends, which lost 3 bases and 7 bases, there was a span of 13 bases. The CDR3 contains 14 residues. Germline-derived CDR1 and CDR2 are LNHDA and SQIVND (reference sequence). The receptor was derived from a man under 40 with acute or convalescent COVID-19. The chain recombines TRBV19 with TRBJ2-1; TRBD1 is a possible D gene (5 bases). The sequenced sample consisted of peripheral blood. The CDR3 loop reads CASSITRARNEQFF. As DNA, the CDR3 is TGTGCCAGTAGTATCACCAGGGCTAGGAATGAGCAGTTCTTC.